A single sample is the source of the 9 T cell receptor beta chains below, sequenced in a study of blood T cell repertoires in COVID-19. Produced via immunoSEQ multiplex PCR; TCRdb's table is partial and in-frame only. The table lists 380,000 or so clones, 80% to 90% of them singletons, with 7.1% in the top ten. The sequenced material came from peripheral blood. These receptors all stem from an older woman with COVID-19, enrolled during active disease.

CDR3 sequence: CAWCLAGTDTQYF. CDR3 sequence (DNA): TGTGCCTGGTGCCTAGCGGGGACAGATACGCAGTATTTT. This chain uses TRBV30 with TRBJ2-3; the match to TRBD2 covers 9 bases. CDR3 length: 13 amino acids. With 5 bases clipped from V and 3 bases from J, the junction kept 3 bases outside the gene matches. The V gene's germline CDR1 is GTSNPN and CDR2 SVGIG (reference sequence).

This clone showed up just once. The genes are TRBV5-6 and TRBJ2-7, with 10 bases aligning to TRBD1. Germline-derived CDR1 and CDR2 are SGHDT and YYEEEE. This CDR3 contains 13 residues. The junction had 3 bases not matched to a gene; V was cut back by 4 bases and J by 5 bases. The CDR3 nucleotides read TGTGCCAGCAGCCGGGACAGGGGCCACGAGCAGTACTTC. Its protein is CASSRDRGHEQYF.

The genes are TRBV24-1 and TRBJ2-2, with D tentatively TRBD2 (7 bases). Germline CDR1 is KGHDR and CDR2 is SFDVKD. V lost 8 bases to trimming and J lost 3 bases, with 12 bases between them. The CDR3 has 14 residues. As DNA, the CDR3 is TGTGCCACCAAGGACGGGGGGCACACCGGGGAGCTGTTTTTT. Its protein is CATKDGGHTGELFF.

The rearrangement joins TRBV6-5 to TRBJ2-5; TRBD2 matches 8 bases. The CDR3 has 14 amino acids. Germline lookup yields CDR1 MNHEY and CDR2 SVGAGI. V shed 2 bases and J 7 bases; nucleotides not matched to a gene: 6. The CDR3 DNA is TGTGCCAGCAGTTACGGGCTAGCGGGTGGGACCCAGTACTTC. It yields the protein CASSYGLAGGTQYF.

V and J are TRBV4-1 and TRBJ2-1; D unclear. The length of the CDR3 is 14 residues. Germline V CDR1 and CDR2: MGHRA, YSYEKL. Trimming took off 4 bases at V and 10 bases at J, with 17 bases between the two ends. The CDR3 DNA sequence: TGCGCCAGCAGCCTCTCACAACTGCGGTCGGAGCAGTTCTTC. Residues: CASSLSQLRSEQFF.

The chain recombines TRBV2 with TRBJ2-5; 9 nucleotides align to TRBD1. The CDR3 sequence is 11 residues long. The germline CDR1 and CDR2 sequences are SNHLY and FYNNEI. The V gene end was trimmed by 2 bases and the J gene end by 12 bases; junction bases not matched to a gene: 1. Here the CDR3 reads CASSERTGEYF. As DNA, the CDR3 is TGTGCCAGCAGTGAACGGACAGGGGAGTACTTC.

J is TRBJ2-3 and V is TRBV11-3; 8 nucleotides match TRBD2. Germline V lookup: CDR1 SGHNT, CDR2 YENEEA. V shed 3 bases, J shed 0 bases, and the junction held 8 bases outside the gene matches. CDR3 length: 17 residues. The CDR3 sequence is CASSFLGTSQSTDTQYF. For the CDR3, the DNA is TGTGCCAGCAGCTTCCTCGGGACTAGTCAGAGCACAGATACGCAGTATTTT. The full variable domain, in which reference TRBV11-3 and TRBJ2-3 provide the parts outside the CDR3, is EAGVVQSPRYKIIEKKQPVAFWCNPISGHNTLYWYLQNLGQGPELLIRYENEEAVDDSQLPKDRFSAERLKGVDSTLKIQPAELGDSAVYLCASSFLGTSQSTDTQYFGPGTRLTVL.

The CDR3: CASSPGQGEGTQYF. The DNA of the CDR3 is TGTGCCAGCTCACCGGGACAGGGTGAGGGGACCCAGTACTTC. This chain uses TRBV18 with TRBJ2-5, with 9 bases lining up with TRBD1. V shed 3 bases and J 7 bases; nucleotides not matched to a gene: 6. Germline V lookup: CDR1 KGHSH, CDR2 LQKENI. The length of the CDR3 is 14 residues.

This chain's CDR3 is CASSKQVGQGLYEQYF. CDR3 DNA sequence: TGCGCCAGCAGCAAGCAGGTGGGACAGGGTTTGTACGAGCAGTACTTC. This chain joins TRBV4-3 and TRBJ2-7; 9 bases are shared with TRBD1. Trimming removed 5 bases from V and 4 bases from J; junction bases left unmatched: 12. There are 16 residues in the CDR3. Germline V CDR1 and CDR2: LGHNA, YSLEER.